These 27 T cell receptor beta chains were sequenced from one sample in a study of shared clonotypes between healthy human individuals (dated by TCRdb to the early 2020s). Libraries were made using the immunoSEQ multiplex PCR assay. TCRdb re-hosts the immuneACCESS table, in-frame sequences only. Its copies lack some clones; in the studies checked, an unresolved V gene accounts for under half of them, and the cause for the rest is not known. The sample contains 2 million to 2.5 million clones, roughly 92% of them found a single time. The biggest ten clones account for around 0.4% of the sample. The specimen sequenced was naive CD4+ T cells from PBMCs. The sample's cell subset or site label is to be understood as: CD45RA+ positively selected. The receptors here all came from a man between 18 and 29 years old in good health. Some clones in this sample may be carry-over from other donors' samples.

This clone was seen only once. The chain joins TRBV5-1 to TRBJ1-1; 8 positions match TRBD1. Per germline, CDR1 SGHRS and CDR2 YFSETQ. V shed 3 bases and J 7 bases; nucleotides not matched to a gene: 11. This CDR3 has 15 residues. This chain's CDR3 is CASSSVPGQENEAFF. As DNA, the CDR3 is TGCGCCAGCAGCTCTGTCCCGGGACAGGAAAATGAAGCTTTCTTT.

V and J are TRBV7-3 and TRBJ2-1; tentative D call: TRBD2 (6 bases). This CDR3 spans 14 amino acids. CDR1 is SGHTA, CDR2 FQGTGA, per germline. Trimming took off 4 bases at V and 5 bases at J, with 12 bases between the two ends. This CDR3 reads CASSSQGLHNEQFF. CDR3 DNA: TGTGCCAGCAGCTCCCAGGGACTTCACAATGAGCAGTTCTTC.

The gene calls are TRBV18 and TRBJ2-1, with D possibly matching TRBD1 (5 bases). The CDR3 has 15 amino acids. In germline, CDR1 is KGHSH, CDR2 LQKENI. Between the trimmed V and J ends, which lost 1 base and 9 bases, there was a span of 16 bases. The CDR3 region has the DNA TGTGCCAGCTCACCACTGGGGCAGCCGGCAGGTGAGCAGTTCTTC. Its protein is CASSPLGQPAGEQFF.

The V call is TRBV28, the J call TRBJ2-3; 8 bases are shared with TRBD2. The CDR3 loop spans 15 amino acids. CDR1 and CDR2 from the germline V gene are MDHEN and SYDVKM. J gave up 3 bases and V 2 bases, and 4 bases lay outside the gene matches. Here the CDR3 DNA reads TGTGCCAGCAGTTTACGGCTAGCGGGTACAGATACGCAGTATTTT. Amino acid sequence: CASSLRLAGTDTQYF.

About this clone: Other DNA sequences of this sample code for an identical CDR3. This chain connects TRBV2 to TRBJ1-5; D is unclear. V dropped 4 bases and J dropped 6 bases, with 4 bases sitting between them. Looked up from germline, CDR1 is SNHLY and CDR2 is FYNNEI. The CDR3 covers 11 residues. CDR3 amino acids: CASSVGQPQHF. The DNA of the CDR3 is TGTGCCAGCAGTGTCGGTCAGCCCCAGCATTTT.

The V and J genes are TRBV7-2 and TRBJ2-2, with 15 bases fitting TRBD2. This CDR3 contains 17 residues. The J segment lost 6 bases and the V segment lost 3 bases, leaving 5 bases of the junction unmatched. CDR1 and CDR2 (germline): SGHTA, FQGNSA. In nucleotides, the CDR3 is TGTGCCAGCAGCTTGTGGACTAGCGGGAGGGAATCCGGGGAGCTGTTTTTT. Its translation: CASSLWTSGRESGELFF.

This chain connects TRBV28 to TRBJ2-7; perhaps TRBD1 as D (5 bases). Germline values: CDR1 MDHEN, CDR2 SYDVKM. The CDR3 sequence is 15 residues long. With 5 bases removed from V and 3 bases from J, the gap between germline ends came to 17 bases. Here the CDR3 DNA reads TGTGCCAGCAGTAACCAGGACACCTCGGTCTACGAGCAGTACTTC. Its translation is CASSNQDTSVYEQYF.

The chain couples TRBV5-4 to TRBJ1-1; 8 bases line up with TRBD1. There are 16 residues in the CDR3. The germline CDR1 and CDR2 sequences are SGHNT and YYREEE (reference sequence). V dropped 3 bases and J dropped 2; count of bases not matched to a gene: 9. CDR3 nucleotides: TGTGCCAGCAGCTCCACCGGGACAGGATTTAACACTGAAGCTTTCTTT. Translation: CASSSTGTGFNTEAFF. Supplemented by reference TRBV5-4 and TRBJ1-1, the full variable domain reads ETGVTQSPTHLIKTRGQQVTLRCSSQSGHNTVSWYQQALGQGPQFIFQYYREEENGRGNFPPRFSGLQFPNYSSELNVNALELDDSALYLCASSSTGTGFNTEAFFGQGTRLTVV.

The V gene is TRBV2, the J gene TRBJ2-1, with a weak D call TRBD2 (5 bases). The germline V and J ends were trimmed by 6 bases and 0 bases, with 9 bases remaining between them. Germline CDR1 SNHLY, CDR2 FYNNEI. CDR3 size: 14 residues. DNA for the CDR3: TGTGCCAGCAGGGGGAGCACCTCCTACAATGAGCAGTTCTTC. It yields the protein CASRGSTSYNEQFF.

With respect to this clone: Within the sample, other DNA sequences also encode this same CDR3. V and J are TRBV7-3 and TRBJ2-2; no reliable D call. Germline V gene sequence: CDR1 SGHTA, CDR2 FQGTGA. The CDR3 consists of 11 residues. Deletions cut 3 bases from V and 6 bases from J, with 2 bases between. CDR3: CASSLAGELFF. In DNA form, the CDR3 reads TGTGCCAGCAGCTTGGCCGGGGAGCTGTTTTTT.

This chain connects TRBV2 to TRBJ2-7; D uncertain. Germline V gives CDR1 SNHLY, CDR2 FYNNEI. The CDR3 totals 14 residues. Trimming left V 8 bases short and J 6 bases short, with 20 bases between. Here the CDR3 reads CASFWPKAPFEQYF. The DNA for the CDR3 is TGTGCCAGCTTTTGGCCGAAGGCCCCTTTCGAGCAGTACTTC.

As to this clone: Other DNA sequences of this sample code for an identical CDR3. V usage is TRBV7-2 and J usage is TRBJ1-5, with D uncertain. CDR1 is SGHTA, CDR2 FQGNSA, per germline. The CDR3 is 13 amino acids. Trimming pared 1 base from V and 3 bases from J, leaving 4 bases between. The CDR3 region is CASSLDPNQPQHF. The CDR3 nucleotides read TGTGCCAGCAGCTTAGATCCCAATCAGCCCCAGCATTTT.

This rearrangement joins TRBV10-3 to TRBJ2-2; D uncertain. V shed 2 bases and J shed 10 bases, with 5 bases lying between them. CDR1 is ENHRY, CDR2 SYGVKD, per germline. This CDR3 contains 11 residues. CDR3 nucleotide sequence: TGTGCCATCAGTGAGAGTACGGAGCTGTTTTTT. Its protein product is CAISESTELFF.

The chain employs TRBV7-2 and TRBJ2-3, with D perhaps matching TRBD2 (5 bases). Germline loops: CDR1 SGHTA, CDR2 FQGNSA. The CDR3 contains 16 residues. The ends were cut back, 3 bases at V and 2 bases at J, with 15 bases in the middle. This chain's CDR3 is CASSFRGSFATDTQYF. In DNA form, the CDR3 reads TGTGCCAGCAGCTTTAGAGGGAGCTTCGCCACAGATACGCAGTATTTT.

The rearrangement links TRBV6-1 to TRBJ2-1, with D possibly being TRBD2 (6 bases). The CDR3 is 15 amino acids. Trimming shortened V by 6 bases and J by 2 bases, and 14 bases separated the two germline ends. CDR1 is MNHNS, CDR2 SASEGT, per germline. The CDR3 DNA sequence: TGTGCCAGCAGGCGGGACCGATGGACCTACAATGAGCAGTTCTTC. Translation: CASRRDRWTYNEQFF.

The J gene is TRBJ1-1, the V gene TRBV6-1; a possible D gene is TRBD1 (5 bases). CDR3 length equals 14 residues. Germline V gives CDR1 MNHNS, CDR2 SASEGT. The V end was cut by 6 bases, the J end by 1 base, with 12 bases between. CDR3 sequence: CASRPTGGNTEAFF. The CDR3 DNA follows: TGTGCCAGCAGACCTACAGGCGGGAACACTGAAGCTTTCTTT.

With respect to this clone: Other nucleotide sequences in the sample specify the same CDR3. The chain couples TRBV9 to TRBJ2-2; the D gene is possibly TRBD1 (6 bases). There are 14 residues in the CDR3. In germline, CDR1 is SGDLS, CDR2 YYNGEE. Trimming stripped 0 bases from V and 8 bases from J, with 11 bases between. CDR3 region: CASSVDRVGGELFF. Here the CDR3 DNA reads TGTGCCAGCAGCGTAGACAGGGTAGGAGGGGAGCTGTTTTTT.

This clone has a single count. In the same sample, other DNA sequences code for this CDR3. The CDR3 loop reads CASSIQGTGNQPQHF. CDR3 in DNA: TGTGCCAGTAGTATTCAGGGGACGGGCAATCAGCCCCAGCATTTT. The chain is built from TRBV19 and TRBJ1-5; perhaps TRBD1 as D (6 bases). Per the germline V gene, CDR1 is LNHDA and CDR2 is SQIVND (reference sequence). With 3 bases removed from V and 2 bases from J, the gap between germline ends came to 11 bases. This CDR3 is built from 15 residues.

V gene TRBV4-3 combines with J gene TRBJ2-1, with TRBD2 matching 13 bases. V lost 1 base, J lost 8 bases, and 5 bases stayed unmatched. CDR3 length equals 16 residues. Germline CDR1 reads LGHNA; CDR2 reads YSLEER. DNA of the CDR3: TGCGCCAGCAGCCAAGGGGGGACTAGCGGGATCGATGAGCAGTTCTTC. This sequence encodes CASSQGGTSGIDEQFF.

The V and J genes are TRBV6-5 and TRBJ2-7; 8 bases match TRBD1. The CDR3 extends over 14 amino acids. Germline loops: CDR1 MNHEY, CDR2 SVGAGI. With V trimmed by 5 bases and J by 5 bases, 8 bases remained unmatched. The CDR3 nucleotides read TGTGCCAGCAGTCCCGGGACAGGCGGGAACGAGCAGTACTTC. It translates to CASSPGTGGNEQYF.

This chain joins TRBV5-5 and TRBJ1-4; D not resolved. Trimming stripped 5 bases from V and 8 bases from J, with 19 bases between. Germline V gives CDR1 SGHKS, CDR2 YYEKEE (reference sequence). The CDR3 extends over 15 amino acids. The CDR3 sequence is CASSYHPREEEKLFF. CDR3 nucleotides: TGTGCCAGCAGTTATCATCCTAGGGAGGAAGAAAAACTGTTTTTT. The full variable domain, its missing parts supplied by reference TRBV5-5 and TRBJ1-4, is DAGVTQSPTHLIKTRGQQVTLRCSPISGHKSVSWYQQVLGQGPQFIFQYYEKEERGRGNFPDRFSARQFPNYSSELNVNALLLGDSALYLCASSYHPREEEKLFFGSGTQLSVL.

The chain recombines TRBV27 with TRBJ2-7; D is unclear. V was clipped by 6 bases and J by 0 bases, with 9 bases between them. CDR3 length equals 13 residues. Looked up from germline, CDR1 is MNHEY and CDR2 is SMNVEV (reference sequence). The CDR3 reads CASRQAASYEQYF. CDR3 coding DNA: TGTGCCAGCAGGCAAGCTGCCTCCTACGAGCAGTACTTC.

This sequence joins TRBV5-6 and TRBJ2-7; D remains unclear. The V gene's germline CDR1 is SGHDT and CDR2 YYEEEE. V lost 4 bases, J lost 1 base, and 15 bases lay in between. The CDR3 loop spans 15 amino acids. The CDR3 is CASSQRAVLSYEQYF. The CDR3 nucleotides are TGTGCCAGCAGCCAGAGAGCCGTCCTTTCCTACGAGCAGTACTTC.

V gene TRBV28 combines with J gene TRBJ2-5; TRBD1 might be the D (8 bases). Trimming left V 6 bases short and J 7 bases short, with 21 bases between. The germline V gene has CDR1 MDHEN and CDR2 SYDVKM. The CDR3 is 15 residues long. The CDR3 DNA sequence: TGTGCCAGCAGCCCTTGGCCACAGGGGGAGGGGACCCAGTACTTC. This encodes CASSPWPQGEGTQYF.

The rearrangement joins TRBV5-4 to TRBJ2-5; D could derive from TRBD1 or TRBD2 (7 bases each). CDR3 length equals 16 residues. V shed 3 bases and J shed 5 bases, with 20 bases lying between them. CDR1 SGHNT and CDR2 YYREEE come from the germline V gene (reference sequence). CDR3 sequence (DNA): TGTGCCAGCAGCTATTCTAGCGGACAGGCCCTGGAGACCCAGTACTTC. Amino acid sequence: CASSYSSGQALETQYF.

The chain joins TRBV7-2 to TRBJ1-5; D is unresolved. Trimming removed 9 bases from V and 1 base from J, with 10 bases in between. Germline V gives CDR1 SGHTA, CDR2 FQGNSA. The CDR3 runs to 13 residues. In DNA, the CDR3 is TGTGCCAGTGGGGTCGGGAGCAATCAGCCCCAGCATTTT. This codes for CASGVGSNQPQHF. Full variable domain (remainder filled in from reference TRBV7-2 and TRBJ1-5): GAGVSQSPSNKVTEKGKDVELRCDPISGHTALYWYRQSLGQGLEFLIYFQGNSAPDKSGLPSDRFSAERTGGSVSTLTIQRTQQEDSAVYLCASGVGSNQPQHFGDGTRLSIL.

V and J are TRBV2 and TRBJ2-3; possible D gene TRBD2, 7 bases. Trimming stripped 6 bases from V and 7 bases from J, with 11 bases between. Germline CDR1 SNHLY, CDR2 FYNNEI. The CDR3 totals 12 residues. CDR3 sequence (DNA): TGTGCCAGCAGAGGGGGGGGGAATACGCAGTATTTT. Translating it yields CASRGGGNTQYF.